These T cell receptor beta chains were read from a single sample in a study of cytomegalovirus exposure and HLA in healthy donors. The protocol was immunoSEQ multiplex PCR, while the TCRdb copy is restricted to in-frame clones and leaves out a portion. The table shows approximately 150,000 clones, with 60% to 85% occurring only once. What was sequenced was PBMCs. Every receptor here comes from a man in his forties or fifties in good health and CMV-seropositive. The CDR3 runs from the conserved cysteine through the conserved F or W. The D gene is left open where the match is weak. Where a row states a size, it is once, few, many or the class of an expanded clone; other rows omit it.

d_gene,abundance,j_gene,v_gene,CDR3aa,CDR3nt
TRBD2,-,TRBJ2-3,TRBV27,CASSLRPGLAGRDTQYF,TGTGCCAGCAGTTTACGCCCGGGACTAGCGGGAAGGGATACGCAGTATTTT
-,-,TRBJ2-2,TRBV7-9,CSSSDPTRIAGELFF,TGTTCCAGCAGCGACCCAACTAGAATCGCCGGGGAGCTGTTTTTT
TRBD1,many,TRBJ2-1,TRBV19,CASSILGRGIDEQFF,TGTGCCAGTAGTATATTAGGCAGGGGGATCGATGAGCAGTTCTTC
-,few,TRBJ1-2,TRBV4-2,CASSQDAKGNYGYTF,TGTGCCAGCAGCCAAGACGCTAAGGGGAACTATGGCTACACCTTC
TRBD2,few,TRBJ2-5,TRBV15,CATSRRGGIWETQYF,TGTGCCACCAGCAGACGGGGAGGGATCTGGGAGACCCAGTACTTC
-,-,TRBJ2-1,TRBV5-5,CASSLWQDYNEQFF,TGTGCCAGCAGCTTATGGCAGGACTACAATGAGCAGTTCTTC
-,few,TRBJ1-1,TRBV7-9,CASSLREGSGTEAFF,TGTGCCAGCAGCTTAAGGGAGGGGTCGGGCACTGAAGCTTTCTTT
-,few,TRBJ2-1,TRBV15,CATSRDLGRGFF,TGTGCCACCAGCAGAGATCTGGGGCGGGGGTTCTTC
-,-,TRBJ2-2,TRBV7-2,CASSRHQGNTGELFF,TGTGCCAGCAGCCGCCACCAGGGAAATACCGGGGAGCTGTTTTTT
-,once,TRBJ2-5,TRBV19,CASSPGQAAETQYF,TGTGCCAGTAGTCCGGGACAAGCAGCGGAGACCCAGTACTTC
TRBD1,-,TRBJ2-1,TRBV28,CASRMGQAPNEQFF,TGTGCCAGCAGAATGGGACAGGCTCCCAATGAGCAGTTCTTC
-,-,TRBJ1-2,TRBV28,CASSGGGAGSGYTF,TGTGCCAGCAGTGGGGGGGGCGCGGGGTCTGGCTACACCTTC
-,-,TRBJ1-2,TRBV27,CASSSQGYGYTF,TGTGCCAGCAGTTCACAGGGCTATGGCTACACCTTC
-,-,TRBJ1-4,TRBV5-5,CASSPWGERNEKLFF,TGTGCCAGCAGCCCCTGGGGGGAAAGGAATGAAAAACTGTTTTTT
TRBD1,once,TRBJ2-2,TRBV19,CASSRRTGNTGELFF,TGTGCCAGTAGTCGGAGGACAGGGAACACCGGGGAGCTATTTTTT
TRBD1,-,TRBJ1-2,TRBV5-4,CASSLGQGSYGYTF,TGTGCCAGCAGCCTGGGACAGGGAAGCTATGGCTACACCTTC
-,-,TRBJ2-2,TRBV5-1,CASGRDGSTGELFF,TGCGCCAGCGGGCGAGACGGATCGACCGGGGAGCTGTTTTTT
TRBD1,-,TRBJ2-7,TRBV5-1,CASSQGDPRSDEQYF,TGCGCCAGCAGCCAGGGGGACCCCCGGAGCGACGAGCAGTACTTC
-,-,TRBJ2-3,TRBV7-2,CASSFVGVADTQYF,TGTGCCAGCAGCTTCGTGGGAGTTGCAGATACGCAGTATTTT
TRBD1,-,TRBJ1-2,TRBV28,CASSTGVEDGYTF,TGTGCCAGCAGCACAGGGGTCGAGGATGGCTACACCTTC
-,-,TRBJ2-3,TRBV11-2,CASSLKGDTQYF,TGTGCCAGCAGCTTGAAGGGGGATACGCAGTATTTT
-,-,TRBJ2-3,TRBV6-1,CASSEVTETWDTQYF,TGTGCCAGCAGTGAAGTGACAGAAACTTGGGATACGCAGTATTTT
TRBD2,-,TRBJ2-2,TRBV28,CASSPSGSQSRGELFF,TGTGCCAGCAGTCCTAGCGGGAGTCAATCGAGGGGGGAGCTGTTTTTT
-,-,TRBJ2-3,TRBV5-5,CASSPSAGDTQYF,TGTGCCAGCAGTCCTAGCGCTGGGGATACGCAGTATTTT
-,-,TRBJ1-3,TRBV18,CASSLDGNSGNTIYF,TGTGCCAGCTCACTAGACGGGAACTCTGGAAACACCATATATTTT
TRBD2,-,TRBJ2-3,TRBV14,CASSLERGFPSDTQYF,TGTGCCAGCAGCCTCGAGCGGGGTTTCCCCTCCGATACGCAGTATTTT
TRBD2,-,TRBJ2-7,TRBV27,CASSLSREGNYEQYF,TGTGCCAGCAGTCTATCGCGGGAGGGGAACTACGAGCAGTACTTC
-,-,TRBJ2-2,TRBV21-1,CASQKLAGGDTGELFF,TGTGCCAGCCAAAAGCTAGCGGGAGGGGACACCGGGGAGCTGTTTTTT
TRBD2,-,TRBJ2-5,TRBV18,CASSPPSGPLYQETQYF,TGTGCCAGCTCGCCCCCTAGCGGACCTTTGTACCAAGAGACCCAGTACTTC
-,-,TRBJ2-1,TRBV7-9,CASSSPRADSYNEQFF,TGTGCCAGCAGCTCCCCCCGAGCGGATTCCTACAATGAGCAGTTCTTC
-,-,TRBJ2-5,TRBV29-1,CSAYTRLGETQYF,TGCAGCGCTTATACTAGGCTTGGGGAGACCCAGTACTTC
TRBD2,many,TRBJ2-7,TRBV11-2,CASSSTGGTTYEQYF,TGTGCCAGCAGCTCCACCGGGGGGACCACTTACGAGCAGTACTTC
-,-,TRBJ1-5,TRBV7-9,CSSSLEPGDEIINQPQHF,TGTTCCAGCAGCTTAGAGCCAGGTGACGAGATAATCAATCAGCCCCAGCATTTT
TRBD2,-,TRBJ2-7,TRBV15,CATSRGTSSGRIYEQYF,TGTGCCACCAGCAGAGGAACTTCTAGCGGGAGGATCTACGAGCAGTACTTC
TRBD1,-,TRBJ2-3,TRBV5-1,CASSLRDSSTDTQYF,TGCGCCAGCAGCTTGCGGGACAGTAGCACAGATACGCAGTATTTT
TRBD2,few,TRBJ2-1,TRBV10-3,CAIGWASGGGNEQFF,TGTGCCATCGGTTGGGCTAGCGGCGGGGGGAATGAGCAGTTCTTC
-,-,TRBJ2-3,TRBV4-1,CASSQGRMAGSTPTDTQYF,TGCGCCAGCAGCCAAGGTCGAATGGCAGGATCTACCCCCACAGATACGCAGTATTTT
-,-,TRBJ1-5,TRBV6-1,CASSMNGPQPQHF,TGTGCCAGCAGTATGAATGGGCCTCAGCCCCAGCATTTT
TRBD2,-,TRBJ2-3,TRBV28,CASSFPLGTSEGDTQYF,TGTGCCAGCAGTTTCCCCCTTGGGACTAGCGAGGGGGATACGCAGTATTTT
-,-,TRBJ2-3,TRBV25-1,CASSELGGPFTDTQYF,TGTGCCAGCAGTGAATTAGGGGGTCCCTTCACAGATACGCAGTATTTT
-,-,TRBJ1-1,TRBV25-1,CASSPRGLRDTEAFF,TGTGCCAGCAGTCCCCGAGGGTTGAGGGACACTGAAGCTTTCTTT
TRBD2,-,TRBJ2-7,TRBV7-6,CASSFGLAGGGYEQYF,TGTGCCAGCAGCTTCGGACTAGCGGGAGGCGGTTACGAGCAGTACTTC
-,-,TRBJ2-1,TRBV5-6,CASSFGSTRNEQFF,TGTGCCAGCAGCTTCGGTTCAACTAGGAATGAGCAGTTCTTC
-,-,TRBJ2-7,TRBV5-6,CASSPGVGASYEQYF,TGTGCCAGCAGCCCTGGGGTAGGGGCCTCCTACGAGCAGTACTTC
TRBD1,-,TRBJ2-5,TRBV5-1,CASSLTGGGETQYF,TGCGCCAGCAGCTTAACAGGGGGCGGAGAGACCCAGTACTTC
-,-,TRBJ2-1,TRBV6-6,CASSRSSNEQFF,TGTGCCAGCAGCCGGAGCAGCAATGAGCAGTTCTTC
TRBD1,few,TRBJ2-5,TRBV6-7,CASSFNRGSETQYF,TGTGCCAGCAGTTTTAACAGGGGGTCGGAGACCCAGTACTTC
-,-,TRBJ2-7,TRBV10-1,CASSDSYEQYF,TGCGCCAGCAGTGACAGCTACGAGCAGTACTTC
TRBD2,-,TRBJ2-7,TRBV2,CASSTLAGLQYF,TGTGCCAGCAGCACACTAGCGGGTTTACAGTACTTC
-,once,TRBJ1-5,TRBV7-2,CASSLEAGDNQPQHF,TGTGCCAGCAGCTTAGAAGCAGGTGACAATCAGCCCCAGCATTTT
TRBD2,-,TRBJ2-1,TRBV4-1,CASSATGLAGNNEQFF,TGCGCCAGCAGCGCGACGGGACTAGCGGGTAACAATGAGCAGTTCTTC